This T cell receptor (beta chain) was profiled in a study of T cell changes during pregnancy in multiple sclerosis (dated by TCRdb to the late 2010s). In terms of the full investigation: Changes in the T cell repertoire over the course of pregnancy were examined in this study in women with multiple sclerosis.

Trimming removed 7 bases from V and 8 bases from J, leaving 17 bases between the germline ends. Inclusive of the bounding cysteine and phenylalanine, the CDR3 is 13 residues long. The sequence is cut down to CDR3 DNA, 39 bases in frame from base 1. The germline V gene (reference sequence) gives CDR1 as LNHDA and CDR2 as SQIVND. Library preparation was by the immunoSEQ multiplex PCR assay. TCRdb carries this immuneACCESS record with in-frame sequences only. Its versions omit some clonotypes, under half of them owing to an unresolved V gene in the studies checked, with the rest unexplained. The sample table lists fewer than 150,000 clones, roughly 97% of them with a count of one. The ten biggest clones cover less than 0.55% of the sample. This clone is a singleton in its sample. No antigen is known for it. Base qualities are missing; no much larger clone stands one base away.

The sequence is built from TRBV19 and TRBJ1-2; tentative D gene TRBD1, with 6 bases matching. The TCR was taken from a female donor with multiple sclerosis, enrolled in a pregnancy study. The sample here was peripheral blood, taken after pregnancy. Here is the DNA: TGTGCCAGTACCCCGACAGGCCTCTGGGGCTACACCTTC. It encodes CASTPTGLWGYTF.